Many counts were recorded for the clone carrying this T cell receptor (beta chain). TCRdb passed the RACE reads through MiXCR, listing each CDR3 protein once. The sample lists some 190,000 distinct CDR3 sequences; about 22% were seen once. Trimming cost V 6 bases and J 4 bases, with 11 bases left between them. The CDR3 has 13 amino acids. Germline values: CDR1 MDHEN, CDR2 SYDVKM. Indicated time point: patch test 1, 2 weeks after DPC sensitization. Treatment defined: therapeutic diphenylcyclopropenone sensitization with weekly scalp DPC. This entry belongs to a study of human T cells and chemical hapten exposure. At the level of the study: Patch tests applied 0.01% DPC to the upper back and were scored after 6 days.

The J gene is TRBJ2-3, the V gene TRBV28; D not resolved. The input for sequencing was whole blood, taken in connection with sensitization to the hapten diphenylcyclopropenone (DPC). The clonotype was recovered from a woman between 45 and 60 years old with alopecia areata. Some clones in this sample may be carry-over from other donors' samples. The CDR3 spells CASRPPTPDTQYF. The CDR3 DNA sequence: TGTGCCAGCAGACCCCCTACCCCAGATACGCAGTATTTT.